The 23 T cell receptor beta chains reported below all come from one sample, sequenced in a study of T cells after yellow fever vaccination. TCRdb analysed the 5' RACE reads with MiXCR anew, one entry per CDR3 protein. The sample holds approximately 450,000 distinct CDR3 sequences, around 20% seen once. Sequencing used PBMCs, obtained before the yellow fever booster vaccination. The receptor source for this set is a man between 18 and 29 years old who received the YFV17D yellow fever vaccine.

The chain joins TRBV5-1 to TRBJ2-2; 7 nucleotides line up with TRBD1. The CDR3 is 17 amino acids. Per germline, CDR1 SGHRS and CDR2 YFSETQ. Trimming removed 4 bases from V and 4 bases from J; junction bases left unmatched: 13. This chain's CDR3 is CASSMGARQGSTGELFF. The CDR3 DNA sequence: TGCGCCAGCAGCATGGGGGCTAGACAGGGATCCACCGGGGAGCTGTTTTTT. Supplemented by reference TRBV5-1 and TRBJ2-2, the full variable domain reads KAGVTQTPRYLIKTRGQQVTLSCSPISGHRSVSWYQQTPGQGLQFLFEYFSETQRNKGNFPGRFSGRQFSNSRSEMNVSTLELGDSALYLCASSMGARQGSTGELFFGEGSRLTVL.

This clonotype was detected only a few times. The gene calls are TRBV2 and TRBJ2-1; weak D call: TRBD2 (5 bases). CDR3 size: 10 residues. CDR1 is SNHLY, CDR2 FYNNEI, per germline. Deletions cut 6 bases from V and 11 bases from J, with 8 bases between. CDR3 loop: CASREAKQFF. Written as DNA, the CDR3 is TGTGCCAGCAGGGAGGCCAAGCAGTTCTTC. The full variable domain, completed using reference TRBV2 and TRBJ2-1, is EPEVTQTPSHQVTQMGQEVILRCVPISNHLYFYWYRQILGQKVEFLVSFYNNEISEKSEIFDDQFSVERPDGSNFTLKIRSTKLEDSAMYFCASREAKQFFGPGTRLTVL.

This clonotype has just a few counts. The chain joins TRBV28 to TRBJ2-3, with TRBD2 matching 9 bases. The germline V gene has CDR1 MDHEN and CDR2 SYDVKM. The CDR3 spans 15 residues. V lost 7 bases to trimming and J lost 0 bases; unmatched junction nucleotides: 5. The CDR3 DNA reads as TGTGCCAGCACGGCGGGGGGGTCTAGCACAGATACGCAGTATTTT. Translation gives CASTAGGSSTDTQYF.

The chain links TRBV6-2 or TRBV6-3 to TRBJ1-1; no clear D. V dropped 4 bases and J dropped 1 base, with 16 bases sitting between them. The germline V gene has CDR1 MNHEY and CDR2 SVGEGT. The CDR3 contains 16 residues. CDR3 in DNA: TGTGCCAGCAGTTCCCATCGTGTGGCTCCGAACACTGAAGCTTTCTTT. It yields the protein CASSSHRVAPNTEAFF.

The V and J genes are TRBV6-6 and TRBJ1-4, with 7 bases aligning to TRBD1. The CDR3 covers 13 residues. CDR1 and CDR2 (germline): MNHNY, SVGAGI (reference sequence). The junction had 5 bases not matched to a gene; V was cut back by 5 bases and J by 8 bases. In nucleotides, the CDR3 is TGTGCCAGCAGTCCTACAGGGGAAGAAAAACTGTTTTTT. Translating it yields CASSPTGEEKLFF.

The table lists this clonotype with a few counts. CDR3 region: CASSYRLAEFYEQYF. CDR3 in DNA: TGTGCCAGCAGTTACCGACTAGCGGAATTCTACGAGCAGTACTTC. The chain carries TRBV6-5 and TRBJ2-7, with 9 bases aligning to TRBD2. The CDR3 spans 15 residues. J gave up 3 bases and V 2 bases, and 5 bases lay outside the gene matches. Germline V CDR1 and CDR2: MNHEY, SVGAGI.

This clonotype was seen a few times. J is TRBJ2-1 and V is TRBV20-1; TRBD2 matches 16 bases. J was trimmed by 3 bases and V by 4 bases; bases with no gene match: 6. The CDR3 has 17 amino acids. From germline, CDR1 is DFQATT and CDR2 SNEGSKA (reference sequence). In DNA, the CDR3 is TGCAGTGCTACGGGACTAGCGGGGGGGATTCACTACAATGAGCAGTTCTTC. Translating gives CSATGLAGGIHYNEQFF.

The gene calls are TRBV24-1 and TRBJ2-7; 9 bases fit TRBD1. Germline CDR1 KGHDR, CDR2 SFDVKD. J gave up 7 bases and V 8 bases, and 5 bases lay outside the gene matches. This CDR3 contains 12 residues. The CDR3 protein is CATTTGGQEQYF. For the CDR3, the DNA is TGTGCCACCACGACAGGGGGTCAAGAGCAGTACTTC.

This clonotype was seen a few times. In DNA form, the CDR3 reads TGCGCCAGCAGCTTCAGGGTTACAGATACGCAGTATTTT. Its translation: CASSFRVTDTQYF. The chain links TRBV5-1 to TRBJ2-3, with D possibly TRBD1 on 5 matching bases. This CDR3 region has 13 residues. Germline assignment: CDR1 SGHRS and CDR2 YFSETQ. Deletions cut 2 bases from V and 3 bases from J, with 7 bases between.

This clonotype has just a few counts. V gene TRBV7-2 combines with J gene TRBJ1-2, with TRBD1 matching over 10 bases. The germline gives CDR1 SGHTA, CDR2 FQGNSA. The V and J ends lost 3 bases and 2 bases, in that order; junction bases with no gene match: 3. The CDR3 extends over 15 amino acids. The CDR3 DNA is TGTGCCAGCAGCTTCCAGGGACAGGGGAACTATGGCTACACCTTC. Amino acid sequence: CASSFQGQGNYGYTF.

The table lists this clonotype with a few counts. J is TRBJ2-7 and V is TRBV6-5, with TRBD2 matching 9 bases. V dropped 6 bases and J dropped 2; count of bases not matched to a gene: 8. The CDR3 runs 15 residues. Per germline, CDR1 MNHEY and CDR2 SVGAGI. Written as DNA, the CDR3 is TGTGCCAGCAGAAACGGACTAGCGTACCCCTACGAGCAGTACTTC. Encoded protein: CASRNGLAYPYEQYF.

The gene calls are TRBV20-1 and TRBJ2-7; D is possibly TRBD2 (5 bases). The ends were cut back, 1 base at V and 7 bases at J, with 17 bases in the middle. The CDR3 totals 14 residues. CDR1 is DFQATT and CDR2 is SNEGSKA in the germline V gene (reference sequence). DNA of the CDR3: TGCAGTGCTAGAGTGTGGGCGAAAACGGGGGAGCAGTACTTC. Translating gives CSARVWAKTGEQYF.

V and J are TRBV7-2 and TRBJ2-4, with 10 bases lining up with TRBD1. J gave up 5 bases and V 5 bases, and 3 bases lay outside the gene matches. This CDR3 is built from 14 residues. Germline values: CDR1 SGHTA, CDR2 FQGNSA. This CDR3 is CASSLGTGENIQYF. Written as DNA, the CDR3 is TGTGCCAGCAGCCTCGGGACAGGGGAAAACATTCAGTACTTC.

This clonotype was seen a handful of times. The CDR3 coding sequence is TGTGCCAGCAGAAGGACAGGGGGAAGGACCGGGGAGCTGTTTTTT. This gives the protein CASRRTGGRTGELFF. This chain links TRBV12-3 or TRBV12-4 with TRBJ2-2; 10 positions match TRBD1. The V segment lost 6 bases and the J segment 5 bases; nucleotides outside the gene matches: 6. The CDR3 runs to 15 residues.

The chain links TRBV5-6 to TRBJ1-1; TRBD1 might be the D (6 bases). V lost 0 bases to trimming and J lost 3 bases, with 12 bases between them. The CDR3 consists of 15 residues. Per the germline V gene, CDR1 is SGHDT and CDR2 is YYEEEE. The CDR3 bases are TGTGCCAGCAGCTTGGTTTGGGGGGCGGACACTGAAGCTTTCTTT. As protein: CASSLVWGADTEAFF.

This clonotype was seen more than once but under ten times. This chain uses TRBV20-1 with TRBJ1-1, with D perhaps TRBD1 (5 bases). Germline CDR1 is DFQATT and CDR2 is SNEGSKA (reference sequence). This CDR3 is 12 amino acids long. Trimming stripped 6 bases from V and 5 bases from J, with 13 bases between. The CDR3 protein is CSAPGRATEAFF. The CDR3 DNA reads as TGCAGTGCCCCGGGGCGGGCGACTGAAGCTTTCTTT.

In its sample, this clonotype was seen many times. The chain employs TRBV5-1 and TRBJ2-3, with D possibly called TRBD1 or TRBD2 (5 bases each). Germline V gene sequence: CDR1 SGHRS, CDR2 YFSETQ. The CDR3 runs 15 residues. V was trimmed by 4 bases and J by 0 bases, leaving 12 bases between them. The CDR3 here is CASSAGTGSTDTQYF. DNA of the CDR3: TGCGCCAGCAGCGCCGGGACCGGCAGCACAGATACGCAGTATTTT.

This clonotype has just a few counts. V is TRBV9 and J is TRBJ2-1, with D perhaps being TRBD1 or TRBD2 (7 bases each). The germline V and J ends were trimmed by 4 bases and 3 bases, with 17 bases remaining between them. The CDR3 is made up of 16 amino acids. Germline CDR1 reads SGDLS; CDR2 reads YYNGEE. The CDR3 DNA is TGTGCCAGCAGCCCAGGGGGAGGGGGCTACTACAATGAGCAGTTCTTC. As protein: CASSPGGGGYYNEQFF.

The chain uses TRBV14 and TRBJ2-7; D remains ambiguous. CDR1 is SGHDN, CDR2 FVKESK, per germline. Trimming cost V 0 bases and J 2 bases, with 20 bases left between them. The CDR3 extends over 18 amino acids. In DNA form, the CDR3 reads TGTGCCAGCAGCCAAGAGGTCTCAGGAAGGGCCCCTACCTACGAGCAGTACGTC. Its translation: CASSQEVSGRAPTYEQYV.

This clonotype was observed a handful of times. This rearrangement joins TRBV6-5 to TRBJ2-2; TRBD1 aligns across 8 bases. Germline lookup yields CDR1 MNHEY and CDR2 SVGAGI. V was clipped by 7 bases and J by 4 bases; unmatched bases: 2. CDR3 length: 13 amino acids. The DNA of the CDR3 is TGTGCCAGCAAAGGACAGGGCACCGGGGAGCTGTTTTTT. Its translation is CASKGQGTGELFF.

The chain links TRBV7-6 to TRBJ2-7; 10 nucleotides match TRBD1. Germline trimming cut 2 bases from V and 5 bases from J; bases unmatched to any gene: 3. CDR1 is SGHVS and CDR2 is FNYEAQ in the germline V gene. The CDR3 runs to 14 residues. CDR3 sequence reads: CASSLKGTGDEQYF. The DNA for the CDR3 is TGTGCCAGCAGCTTAAAAGGGACAGGGGACGAGCAGTACTTC.

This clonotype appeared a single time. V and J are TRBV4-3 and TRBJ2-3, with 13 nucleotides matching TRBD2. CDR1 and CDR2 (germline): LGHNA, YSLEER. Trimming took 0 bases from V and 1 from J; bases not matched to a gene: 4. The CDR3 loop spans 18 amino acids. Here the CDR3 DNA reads TGCGCCAGCAGCCAAGATCGCGGACTAGCGGGGGGCACAGATACGCAGTATTTT. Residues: CASSQDRGLAGGTDTQYF.

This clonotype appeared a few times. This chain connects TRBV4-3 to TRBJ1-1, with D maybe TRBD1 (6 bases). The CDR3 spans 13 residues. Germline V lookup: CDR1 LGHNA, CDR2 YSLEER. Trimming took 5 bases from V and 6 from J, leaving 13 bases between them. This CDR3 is CASSTGLGAEAFF. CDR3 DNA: TGCGCCAGCAGCACAGGGTTAGGGGCTGAAGCTTTCTTT.